The clone carrying this T cell receptor (beta chain) occurred once. Its specificity is unknown. This entry comes from a study of a mutant IDH1 vaccine in newly diagnosed glioma. Looking at the study overall: Of the patients given treatment, approximately 60% were male and 37.5% were female, and a mean age of around 38 years was recorded.

CDR3 length: 12 residues. Germline values: CDR1 MNHEY, CDR2 SVGAGI. Trimming cost V 2 bases and J 5 bases, with 7 bases left between them. Noted time point: week 5, during vaccination. Doses comprised 300 ug of mutant IDH1 20-mer peptide each, plus topical imiquimod. The protocol was immunoSEQ multiplex PCR, while the TCRdb copy is restricted to in-frame clones and leaves out a portion. The profile shows 50,000 or so clones, roughly 78% of them singletons. The TCR comes from a middle-aged woman with glioma. This material consisted of PBMCs, taken from a glioma patient whose treatment included an IDH1 peptide vaccine. The J gene is TRBJ2-7, the V gene TRBV6-5, with D hard to call. CDR3 amino acids: CASSYNQDEQYF. The CDR3 coding sequence is TGTGCCAGCAGTTACAATCAGGACGAGCAGTACTTC.